The following is a T cell receptor beta chain sequence with its context. Its antigen is unknown. This may be a read error: a much more frequent sequence differs by one nucleotide. About 10 milliliters was the volume of peripheral blood drawn from each donor. Through a sample-barcoded 5' primer and a J-beta primer mix, a second PCR was run for 7 to 11 cycles. MiXCR, run by TCRdb on the 5' RACE reads, gives a single entry per CDR3 protein. The sample consists of hundreds of thousands of distinct CDR3 sequences, approximately 30% of them appearing once. The CDR3 is 17 residues long. Per the germline V gene, CDR1 is SGHRS and CDR2 is YFSETQ. J gave up 7 bases and V 4 bases, and 14 bases lay outside the gene matches. The sample is drawn from a study of blood T cells in healthy people across ages. Study-level findings and limits: More naive CD4+ cells and higher diversity marked long-lived donors relative to aged donors. PBMCs went unsorted, and a conclusive naive versus antigen-experienced comparison was therefore prevented. TCR beta diversity per million T cells fell roughly linearly with age.

The clonotype comes from a woman older than 75 in good health. The specimen was blood. The chain carries TRBV5-1 and TRBJ2-7, with 13 nucleotides matching TRBD2. CDR3 nucleotide sequence: TGCGCCAGCAGCCCTGGGACTAGCGGGGCTCAGTACAATGAGCAGTACTTC. This encodes CASSPGTSGAQYNEQYF.